Below, 11 T cell receptor beta chains from the same sample are listed, as sequenced in a study of T-cell reconstitution after alpha-beta-depleted transplantation in children. During its preparation, the TCRbeta library received unique molecular identifiers. TCRdb re-called the PCR reads through MiXCR, storing one row per CDR3 protein. Altogether around 340,000 distinct CDR3 sequences are present, approximately 12% being singletons, with the ten largest covering about 3.9%. This specimen was PBMCs, taken from the stem cell graft. These receptors were obtained from a human donor who donated a stem cell graft to a child with Fanconi anemia.

This clonotype was observed at least ten times. J is TRBJ2-2 and V is TRBV3-1; TRBD2 agrees at 8 bases. This CDR3 contains 18 residues. The V gene end was trimmed by 4 bases and the J gene end by 2 bases; junction bases not matched to a gene: 12. Germline V gene data show CDR1 as LGHDT and CDR2 as YNNKEL (reference sequence). The chain's CDR3 is CASSLPPGGGLNTGELFF. Here the CDR3 DNA reads TGTGCCAGCAGCCTCCCTCCTGGCGGGGGGCTTAACACCGGGGAGCTGTTTTTT.

The rearrangement links TRBV7-6 to TRBJ2-5, with TRBD1 identical over 8 bases. The V segment lost 1 base and the J segment 1 base; nucleotides outside the gene matches: 14. This CDR3 is built from 19 residues. CDR1 is SGHVS and CDR2 is FNYEAQ in the germline V gene. CDR3 in DNA: TGTGCCAGCAGCTTAGAACTGGGTGACAGGGGTTTGGCCCAAGAGACCCAGTACTTC. It translates to CASSLELGDRGLAQETQYF.

This clonotype has just a few counts. The CDR3 nucleotides read TGTGCCAGCAGTCTTCTTCCGGACAGGGGAAATACGCAGTATTTT. This gives the protein CASSLLPDRGNTQYF. The rearrangement joins TRBV7-9 to TRBJ2-3, with 9 positions matching TRBD1. V trimming: 6 bases; J trimming: 7 bases; junction bases outside the gene matches: 11. From germline, CDR1 is SEHNR and CDR2 FQNEAQ (reference sequence). The CDR3 consists of 15 residues.

This clonotype was detected many times. The chain couples TRBV10-3 to TRBJ2-5, with no clear D. The CDR3 loop spans 14 amino acids. Germline values: CDR1 ENHRY, CDR2 SYGVKD. V lost 8 bases, J lost 1 base, and 14 bases lay in between. The CDR3 loop reads CAIAVENFQETQYF. The CDR3 DNA reads as TGTGCCATCGCGGTTGAGAACTTCCAAGAGACCCAGTACTTC.

V gene TRBV7-2 combines with J gene TRBJ2-3; D tentatively reads TRBD1 or TRBD2 (5 bases each). Trimming stripped 0 bases from V and 3 bases from J, with 13 bases between. CDR3 length equals 16 residues. From germline, CDR1 is SGHTA and CDR2 FQGNSA. CDR3 amino acids: CASSLAPGRNTDTQYF. CDR3 nucleotide sequence: TGTGCCAGCAGCTTAGCACCGGGACGAAATACAGATACGCAGTATTTT.

This clonotype showed up just a few times. The V and J genes are TRBV20-1 and TRBJ1-2, with D uncertain. The CDR3 consists of 13 residues. The germline V gene encodes CDR1 DFQATT and CDR2 SNEGSKA (reference sequence). V was shortened by 0 bases and J by 2 bases, with 7 bases between the two germline ends. The CDR3 is CSARDSRNYGYTF. The CDR3 coding sequence is TGCAGTGCTAGAGACAGCAGGAACTATGGCTACACCTTC.

This clonotype was detected a few times. The rearrangement uses TRBV5-1 and TRBJ2-2, with 12 bases aligning to TRBD1. Germline CDR1 is SGHRS and CDR2 is YFSETQ. The CDR3 extends over 16 amino acids. The V and J ends lost 3 bases and 7 bases, in that order; junction bases with no gene match: 7. The CDR3 DNA follows: TGCGCCAGCAGCTCCCCGGGACAGGGGGCGGGCGGGGAGCTGTTTTTT. This encodes CASSSPGQGAGGELFF.

The V and J genes are TRBV6-1 and TRBJ1-4, with no clear D. The ends were cut back, 2 bases at V and 3 bases at J, with 10 bases in the middle. Germline values: CDR1 MNHNS, CDR2 SASEGT. The CDR3 runs to 15 residues. The CDR3 is CASSERRGSNEKLFF. In DNA, the CDR3 is TGTGCCAGCAGTGAACGAAGAGGTTCTAATGAAAAACTGTTTTTT.

There are a few counts of this clonotype. The rearrangement joins TRBV30 to TRBJ1-2; no clear D. V lost 0 bases to trimming and J lost 0 bases, with 17 bases between them. Germline V gene sequence: CDR1 GTSNPN, CDR2 SVGIG (reference sequence). CDR3 size: 17 residues. CDR3 loop: CAWSVYIANRPNYGYTF. The CDR3 DNA sequence: TGTGCCTGGAGTGTATATATCGCTAACCGACCTAACTATGGCTACACCTTC.

This chain uses TRBV18 with TRBJ1-6; D uncertain. V lost 3 bases, J lost 0 bases, and 3 bases lay in between. Germline values: CDR1 KGHSH, CDR2 LQKENI. This CDR3 is built from 14 residues. The CDR3 sequence is CASSPDSYNSPLHF. The CDR3 nucleotides are TGTGCCAGCTCACCTGACTCCTATAATTCACCCCTCCACTTT.

The rearrangement joins TRBV20-1 to TRBJ2-3; tentatively, D is TRBD1 or TRBD2 (5 bases each). V gave up 4 bases and J gave up 0 bases, with 11 bases separating them. Looked up from germline, CDR1 is DFQATT and CDR2 is SNEGSKA (reference sequence). The CDR3 runs to 14 residues. As DNA, the CDR3 is TGCAGTGCTACGACGGGGCCTAGCACAGATACGCAGTATTTT. Protein: CSATTGPSTDTQYF.